This is a list of T cell receptor beta chains from one sample in a study of low-dose radiotherapy and immunotherapy resistance in tumors. Each CDR3 protein is one row after TCRdb ran MiXCR on the reads. This table holds fewer than 110,000 distinct CDR3 sequences, roughly 20% found once. The source material was PBMCs, sampled after low-dose radiotherapy plus immunotherapy. These receptors were taken from a male donor with prostate cancer. The CDR3 runs from the conserved cysteine through the conserved F or W. Fields, in order: D gene, clone size, J gene, V gene, CDR3 DNA, CDR3 protein. A D gene is named only where the DNA matches it firmly. Part of the rows lack a size; the others show once, few, many or a class for expanded clones.

>.|many|TRBJ2-5|TRBV19
TGTGCCAGTAGTACTAACAGGGAAAGGTACCAAGAGACCCAGTACTTC
CASSTNRERYQETQYF
>.|many|TRBJ1-1|TRBV3-1
TGTGCCAGCAGCCAACGTGGGCCGGGGACTGAAGCTTTCTTT
CASSQRGPGTEAFF
>TRBD2|many|TRBJ2-1|TRBV6-4
TGTGCCAGCAGCGAAGCGGGGGACTCCTACAATGAGCAGTTCTTC
CASSEAGDSYNEQFF
>TRBD2|many|TRBJ2-7|TRBV20-1
TGCAGTGCTACCCGGTGGGAGGGATCCTACGAGCAGTACTTC
CSATRWEGSYEQYF
>.|many|TRBJ2-4|TRBV12-3/TRBV12-4
TGTGCCAGCAGCCTCGTAGGACCTAGGTACTTC
CASSLVGPRYF
>.|many|TRBJ2-5|TRBV19
TGTGCCAGTAGTGAATTGGCTGCGCTACCAGAGACCCAGTACTTC
CASSELAALPETQYF
>TRBD2|many|TRBJ2-5|TRBV20-1
TGCAGTGGGACCGGGGGGGGCGGGGAGACCCAGTACTTC
CSGTGGGGETQYF
>.|many|TRBJ2-1|TRBV5-6
TGTGCCAGCAGCTCTCCGGGACGAGCCGAGTTCTTC
CASSSPGRAEFF
>.|many|TRBJ1-4|TRBV20-1
TGCAGTGCTAGAGATCGGGCAGATGCAACTAATGAAAAACTGTTTTTT
CSARDRADATNEKLFF
>.|.|TRBJ1-2|TRBV19
TGTGCCAGTAGTAGCCCGGGACGGCAAGACAGTTGGATTAGGGGCTACACCTTC
CASSSPGRQDSWIRGYTF
>.|many|TRBJ1-5|TRBV5-5
TGCGCCAGCAGCTTGGGTCTGGGACCCAATCAGCCCCAGCATTTT
CASSLGLGPNQPQHF
>TRBD1|.|TRBJ2-5|TRBV29-1
TGCAGCGTGGCCCGGGACAGGGGAGGAGAGACCCAGTACTTC
CSVARDRGGETQYF
>.|many|TRBJ1-2|TRBV30
TGTGCCGGCACAGGGAAATTCAACTATGGCTACACCTTC
CAGTGKFNYGYTF
>TRBD1|many|TRBJ2-7|TRBV7-6
TGTGCCAGCAGCTGGGGACAGGGGGGGTACGAGCAGTACTTC
CASSWGQGGYEQYF
>TRBD1|.|TRBJ2-7|TRBV6-2/TRBV6-3
TGTGCCAGCAGTCGAGAGGCAGGGGGCTACGAGCAGTACTTC
CASSREAGGYEQYF
>.|many|TRBJ1-1|TRBV30
TGTGCCTGGAGCGGAAGGTTGAACACTGAAGCTTTCTTT
CAWSGRLNTEAFF
>TRBD2|many|TRBJ2-2|TRBV4-2
TGTGCCAGCAGCCCCAGACTAGCGGGGGGCCTGGCCGGGGAGCTGTTTTTT
CASSPRLAGGLAGELFF
>TRBD2|few|TRBJ2-1|TRBV7-9
TGTGCCAGCAGCTTGGCGGGGGGGACACTCAATGAGCAGTTCTTC
CASSLAGGTLNEQFF
>.|.|TRBJ2-7|TRBV5-3
TGTGCCAGCAGCCGGGGCAGGGGTTGGGGTGAGCAGTACTTC
CASSRGRGWGEQYF
>.|many|TRBJ1-4|TRBV11-2
TGTGCCAGCAGCTTAAATTCCGGGGGCCGTGAAAAACTGTTTTTT
CASSLNSGGREKLFF
>.|.|TRBJ1-1|TRBV4-1
TGCGCCTGCAGCCAAGATCCCACAGCCATGAACACTGAAGCTTTCTTT
CACSQDPTAMNTEAFF
>.|many|TRBJ1-4|TRBV20-1
TGCAGTGCTCTGCCAGATAATGAAAAACTGTTTTTT
CSALPDNEKLFF